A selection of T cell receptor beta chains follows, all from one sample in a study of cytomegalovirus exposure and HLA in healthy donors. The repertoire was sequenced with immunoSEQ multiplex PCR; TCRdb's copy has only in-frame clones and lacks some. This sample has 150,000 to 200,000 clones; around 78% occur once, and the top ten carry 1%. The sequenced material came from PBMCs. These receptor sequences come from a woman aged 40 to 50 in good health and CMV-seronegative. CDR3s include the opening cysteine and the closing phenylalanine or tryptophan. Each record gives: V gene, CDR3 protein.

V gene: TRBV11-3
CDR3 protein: CASSLLLAGGNEQFF

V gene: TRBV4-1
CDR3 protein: CASSQAGVSTDTQYF

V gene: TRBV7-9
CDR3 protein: CASSFSGRTAYNEQFF

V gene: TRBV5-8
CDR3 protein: CASSFRGSSYEQYF

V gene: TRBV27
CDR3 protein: CASSSTGGVRQPQHF

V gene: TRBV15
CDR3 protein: CATSLGQADEQYF

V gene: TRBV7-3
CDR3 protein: CASSLTSGSNNEQFF

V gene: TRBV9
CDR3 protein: CASSDRGGEETQYF

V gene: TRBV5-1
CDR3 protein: CASSLVGTLNTGELFF

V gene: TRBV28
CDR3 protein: CASSPPTQPEAFF

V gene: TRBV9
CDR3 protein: CASSVGTSGYEQYF

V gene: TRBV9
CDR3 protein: CASSSRPPAAGVTDTQYF

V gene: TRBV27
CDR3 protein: CASSEGLAGNQPQHF

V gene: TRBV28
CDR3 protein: CAITKGQGSSYEQYF

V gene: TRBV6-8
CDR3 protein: CASSDNRDRRYNEQFF

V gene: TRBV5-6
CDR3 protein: CASSRTVYGYTF

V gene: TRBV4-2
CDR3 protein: CASSLRLPQSYEQYF

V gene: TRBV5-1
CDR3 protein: CASTLDSTNTEAFF

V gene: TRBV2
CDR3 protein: CASSERAGVGNEQFF

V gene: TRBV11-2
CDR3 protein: CASSFFDPGTFSYNEQFF

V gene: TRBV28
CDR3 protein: CASSLTDSDTQYF

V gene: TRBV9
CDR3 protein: CASSVAGTGLYEQYF

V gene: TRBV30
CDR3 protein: CAWNWETTGELFF

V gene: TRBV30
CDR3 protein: CAWNRDRAHTIYF

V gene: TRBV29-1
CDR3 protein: CSVRDYGTEAFF

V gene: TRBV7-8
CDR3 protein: CASSFSETQYF

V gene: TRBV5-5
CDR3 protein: CASSLFGGNTEAFF

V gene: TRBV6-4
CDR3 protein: CASSAGTGTRDTIYF

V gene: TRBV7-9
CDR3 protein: CASSSGQYYGYTF

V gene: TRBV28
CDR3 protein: CASSQRGHQPQHF

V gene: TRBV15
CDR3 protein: CATSALGSEAFF

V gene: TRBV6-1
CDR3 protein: CASSEGGRGLKSFF

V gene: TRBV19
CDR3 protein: CASSDRARNTEAFF

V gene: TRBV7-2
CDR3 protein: CASREWRENNEQFF

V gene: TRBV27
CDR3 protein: CASRTTTGRLTNEKLFF

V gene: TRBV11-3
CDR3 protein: CASSQQGGAFF

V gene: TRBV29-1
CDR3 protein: CSVLKRAENTEAFF

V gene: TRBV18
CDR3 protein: CASSPTGRTENQPQHF

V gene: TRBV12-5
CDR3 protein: CASGLAPGQQLYGYTF

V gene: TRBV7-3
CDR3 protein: CASSLDTNNEQFF

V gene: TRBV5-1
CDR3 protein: CASSLRAMAGLADQETQYF

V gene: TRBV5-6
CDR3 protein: CASSPAGPLINEKLFF